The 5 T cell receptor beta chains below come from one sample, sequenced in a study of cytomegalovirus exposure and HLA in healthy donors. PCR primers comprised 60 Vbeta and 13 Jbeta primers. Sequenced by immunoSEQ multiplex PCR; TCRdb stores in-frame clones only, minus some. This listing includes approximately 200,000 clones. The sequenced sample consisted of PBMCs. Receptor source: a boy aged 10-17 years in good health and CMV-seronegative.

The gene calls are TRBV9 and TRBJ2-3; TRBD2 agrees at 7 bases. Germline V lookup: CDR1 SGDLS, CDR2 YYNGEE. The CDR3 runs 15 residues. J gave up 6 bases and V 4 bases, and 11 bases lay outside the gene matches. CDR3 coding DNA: TGTGCCAGCAGCCCTAGCGGAGCGGAACAGGATACGCAGTATTTT. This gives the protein CASSPSGAEQDTQYF.

The DNA for the CDR3 is TGTGCCAGCAGCCAAGAGCTGGGTCGGAGGGCGCGGAACACTGAAGCTTTCTTT. This gives the protein CASSQELGRRARNTEAFF. The chain uses TRBV14 and TRBJ1-1; D unresolved. The CDR3 extends over 18 amino acids. V was clipped by 0 bases and J by 1 base, with 18 bases between them. Germline V gives CDR1 SGHDN, CDR2 FVKESK.

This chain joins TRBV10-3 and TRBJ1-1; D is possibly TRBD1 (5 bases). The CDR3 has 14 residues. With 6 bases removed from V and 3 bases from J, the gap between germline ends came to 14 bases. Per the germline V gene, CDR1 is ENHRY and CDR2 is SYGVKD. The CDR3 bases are TGTGCCATCAGCCCGAGGGGAGGGGACACTGAAGCTTTCTTT. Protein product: CAISPRGGDTEAFF.

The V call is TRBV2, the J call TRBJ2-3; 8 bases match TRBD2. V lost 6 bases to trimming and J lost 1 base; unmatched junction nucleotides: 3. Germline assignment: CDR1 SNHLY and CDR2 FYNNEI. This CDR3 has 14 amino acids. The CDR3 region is CASRPLAGTDTQYF. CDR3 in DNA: TGTGCCAGCAGACCACTAGCGGGCACAGATACGCAGTATTTT.

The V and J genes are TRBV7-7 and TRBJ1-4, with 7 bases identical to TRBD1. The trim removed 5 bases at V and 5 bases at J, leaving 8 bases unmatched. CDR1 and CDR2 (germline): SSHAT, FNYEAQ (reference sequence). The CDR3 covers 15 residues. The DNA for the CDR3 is TGTGCCAGCAGCGCTCAGACAGGGATAAATGAAAAACTGTTTTTT. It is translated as CASSAQTGINEKLFF.